A single sample gave rise to the 4 T cell receptor beta chains below, sequenced in a study of cytomegalovirus exposure and HLA in healthy donors. PCR was performed using 60 Vbeta and 13 Jbeta primers. Measured with immunoSEQ multiplex PCR; TCRdb has only the in-frame clones, and not every one. The table for this sample gives 55,000 to 80,000 clones. The sample consisted of PBMCs. These receptors were taken from a man aged 35 to 55 in good health and CMV-seronegative.

The chain is built from TRBV19 and TRBJ2-3; TRBD1 might be the D (5 bases). The V gene's germline CDR1 is LNHDA and CDR2 SQIVND (reference sequence). Trimming shortened V by 0 bases and J by 4 bases, and 14 bases separated the two germline ends. CDR3 length: 16 residues. The CDR3 nucleotides are TGTGCCAGTAGTATAGATCCAGGGATAAGAGCAGATACGCAGTATTTT. It is translated as CASSIDPGIRADTQYF.

The genes are TRBV6-5 and TRBJ2-3; a possible D gene is TRBD2 (5 bases). V dropped 2 bases and J dropped 1 base, with 13 bases sitting between them. The CDR3 has 16 amino acids. The germline V gene encodes CDR1 MNHEY and CDR2 SVGAGI. The CDR3 nucleotides are TGTGCCAGCAGTTACACAACACTAGTAGGCACAGATACGCAGTATTTT. This sequence encodes CASSYTTLVGTDTQYF.

V and J are TRBV18 and TRBJ1-1, with D maybe TRBD1 (5 bases). The ends were cut back, 4 bases at V and 2 bases at J, with 8 bases in the middle. The CDR3 contains 13 residues. Germline V lookup: CDR1 KGHSH, CDR2 LQKENI. The CDR3 sequence: CASSQTGNTEAFF. The CDR3 nucleotides are TGTGCCAGCTCACAAACAGGCAACACTGAAGCTTTCTTT.

J is TRBJ1-5 and V is TRBV7-3; 8 bases agree with TRBD1. This CDR3 spans 15 amino acids. The ends lost 6 bases at V and 6 bases at J; junction bases unmatched: 10. Germline V gene data show CDR1 as SGHTA and CDR2 as FQGTGA. The CDR3 nucleotides are TGTGCCAGCAGTTTTCAAACAGGGGGGGCTCAGCCCCAGCATTTT. Translated, it gives CASSFQTGGAQPQHF.